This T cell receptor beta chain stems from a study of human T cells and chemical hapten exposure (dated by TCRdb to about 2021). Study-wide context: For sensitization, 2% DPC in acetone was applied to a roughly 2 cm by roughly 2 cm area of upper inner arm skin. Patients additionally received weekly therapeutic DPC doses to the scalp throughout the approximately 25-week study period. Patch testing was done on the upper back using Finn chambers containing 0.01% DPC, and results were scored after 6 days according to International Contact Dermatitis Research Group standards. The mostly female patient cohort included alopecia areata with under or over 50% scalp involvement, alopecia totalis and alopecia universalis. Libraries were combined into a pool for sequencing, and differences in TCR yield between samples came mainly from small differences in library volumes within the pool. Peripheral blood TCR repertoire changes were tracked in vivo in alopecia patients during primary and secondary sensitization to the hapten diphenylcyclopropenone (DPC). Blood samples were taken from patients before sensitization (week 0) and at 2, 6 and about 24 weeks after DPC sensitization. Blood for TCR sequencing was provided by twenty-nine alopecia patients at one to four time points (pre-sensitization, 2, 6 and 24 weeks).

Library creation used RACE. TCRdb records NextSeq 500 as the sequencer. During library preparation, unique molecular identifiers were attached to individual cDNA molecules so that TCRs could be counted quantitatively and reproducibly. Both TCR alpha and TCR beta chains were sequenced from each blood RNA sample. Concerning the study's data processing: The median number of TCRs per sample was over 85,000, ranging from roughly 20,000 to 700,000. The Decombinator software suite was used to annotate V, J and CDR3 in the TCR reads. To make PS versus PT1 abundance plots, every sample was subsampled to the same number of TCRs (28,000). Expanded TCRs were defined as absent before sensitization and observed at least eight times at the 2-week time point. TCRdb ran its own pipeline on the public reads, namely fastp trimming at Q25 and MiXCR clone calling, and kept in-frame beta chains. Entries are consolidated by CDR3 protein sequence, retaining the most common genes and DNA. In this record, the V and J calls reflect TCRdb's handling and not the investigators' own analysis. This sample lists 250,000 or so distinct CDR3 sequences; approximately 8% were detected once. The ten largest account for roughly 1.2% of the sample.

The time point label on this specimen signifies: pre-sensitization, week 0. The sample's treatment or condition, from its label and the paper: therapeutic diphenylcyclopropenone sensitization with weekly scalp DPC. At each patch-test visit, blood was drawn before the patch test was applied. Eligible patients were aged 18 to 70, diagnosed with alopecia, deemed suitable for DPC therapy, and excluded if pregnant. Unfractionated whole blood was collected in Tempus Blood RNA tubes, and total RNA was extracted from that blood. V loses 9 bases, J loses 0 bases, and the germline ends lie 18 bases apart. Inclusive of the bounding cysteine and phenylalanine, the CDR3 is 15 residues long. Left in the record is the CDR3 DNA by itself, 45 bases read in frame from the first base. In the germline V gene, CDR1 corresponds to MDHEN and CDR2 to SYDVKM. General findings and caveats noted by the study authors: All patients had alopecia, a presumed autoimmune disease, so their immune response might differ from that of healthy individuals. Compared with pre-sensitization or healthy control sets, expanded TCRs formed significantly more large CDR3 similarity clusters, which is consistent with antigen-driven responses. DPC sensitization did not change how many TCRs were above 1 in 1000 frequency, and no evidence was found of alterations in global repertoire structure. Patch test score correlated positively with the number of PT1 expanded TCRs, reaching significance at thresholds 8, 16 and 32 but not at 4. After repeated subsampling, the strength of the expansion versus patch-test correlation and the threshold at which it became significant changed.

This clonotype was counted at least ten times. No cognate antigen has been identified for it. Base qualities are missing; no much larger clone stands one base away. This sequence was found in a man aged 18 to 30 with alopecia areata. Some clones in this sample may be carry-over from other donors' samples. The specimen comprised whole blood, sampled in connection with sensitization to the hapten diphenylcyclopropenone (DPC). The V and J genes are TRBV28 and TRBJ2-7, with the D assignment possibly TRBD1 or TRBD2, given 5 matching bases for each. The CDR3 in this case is CASLIRDGNSYEQYF. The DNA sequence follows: TGTGCCAGTCTAATCCGGGACGGCAACTCCTACGAGCAGTACTTC.